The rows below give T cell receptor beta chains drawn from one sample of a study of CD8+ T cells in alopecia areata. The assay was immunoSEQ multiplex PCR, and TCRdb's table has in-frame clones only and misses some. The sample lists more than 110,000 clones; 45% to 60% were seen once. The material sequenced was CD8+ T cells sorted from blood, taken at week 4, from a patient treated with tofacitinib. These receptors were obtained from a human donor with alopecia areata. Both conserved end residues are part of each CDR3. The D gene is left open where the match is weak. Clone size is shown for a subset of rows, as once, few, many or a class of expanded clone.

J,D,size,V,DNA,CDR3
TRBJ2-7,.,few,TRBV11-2,TGTGCCAGCAGCTCCGAAGTACTTAGCGGCTCCTACGAGCAGTACTTC,CASSSEVLSGSYEQYF
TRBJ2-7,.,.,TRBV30,TGTGCCAGCACCCCCGGGAACTACGAGCAGTACTTC,CASTPGNYEQYF
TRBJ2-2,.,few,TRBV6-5,TGTGCCAGCAGTGGGACTAACACCGGGGAGCTGTTTTTT,CASSGTNTGELFF
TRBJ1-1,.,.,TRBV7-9,TGTGCCAGCAGCTTAGCCCGGGGGTCACGAACTGAAGCTTTCTTT,CASSLARGSRTEAFF
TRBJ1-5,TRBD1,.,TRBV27,TGTGCCAGCAGTTTGCGGACAGGGAATCAGCCCCAGCATTTT,CASSLRTGNQPQHF
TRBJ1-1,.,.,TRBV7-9,TGTGCCAGCAGCTATACCATGGGGAACACTGAAGCTTTCTTT,CASSYTMGNTEAFF
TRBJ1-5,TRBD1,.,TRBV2,TGTGCCAGCAGCCCAGGGGGCTATAGCAATCAGCCCCAGCATTTT,CASSPGGYSNQPQHF
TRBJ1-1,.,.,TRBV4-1,TGCGCCAGCAGCCAAGATGAGGACAGTAACACTGAAGCTTTCTTT,CASSQDEDSNTEAFF
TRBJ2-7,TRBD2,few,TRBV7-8,TGTGCCAGCAGCGTCAGCGGGACGAGGAACGAGCAGTACTTC,CASSVSGTRNEQYF
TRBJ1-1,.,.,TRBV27,TGTGCCAGCAGTCTGAGGGGCATTCGGGCCCCGGACACTGAAGCTTTCTTT,CASSLRGIRAPDTEAFF
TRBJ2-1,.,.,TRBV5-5,TGTGCCAGCAGGAGCTCCTACAATGAGCAGTTCTTC,CASRSSYNEQFF
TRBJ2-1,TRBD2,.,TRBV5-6,TGTGCCAGCAGCGTGCGACGGACTAGCTGGGATGAGCAGTTCTTC,CASSVRRTSWDEQFF
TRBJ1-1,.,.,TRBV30,TGTGCCTGGAGTACGTTGAGCACTGAAGCTTTCTTT,CAWSTLSTEAFF
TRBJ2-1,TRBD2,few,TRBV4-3,TGCGCCAGCAGCGTTAGCGGGGGGGACGCCTACAATGAGCAGTTCTTC,CASSVSGGDAYNEQFF
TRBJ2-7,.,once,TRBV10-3,TGTGCCATCAGTCATCCCAATTACGAGCAGTACTTC,CAISHPNYEQYF
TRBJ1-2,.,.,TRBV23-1,TGCGCCAGCAGCCCCGTGGACGGCTACACCTTC,CASSPVDGYTF
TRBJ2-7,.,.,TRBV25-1,TGTGCCAGCAGTGAATACTCACAGGGAGGGCAGTACTTC,CASSEYSQGGQYF
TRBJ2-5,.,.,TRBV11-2,TGTGCCAGCAGCCCAGATCCCGGGTCCCAGTACTTC,CASSPDPGSQYF
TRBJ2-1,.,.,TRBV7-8,TGTGCCAGCAGCTCTTTTTTGGGGGGATTTGACCCGTCCTATGAGCAGTTCTTC,CASSSFLGGFDPSYEQFF
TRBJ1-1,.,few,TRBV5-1,TGCGCCAGCAGCTTGGAGACAGGATTGAACACTGAAGCTTTCTTT,CASSLETGLNTEAFF
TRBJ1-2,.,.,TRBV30,TGTGCCTGGACCAGGGACACAAACTATGGCTACACCTTC,CAWTRDTNYGYTF
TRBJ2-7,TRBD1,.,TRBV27,TGTGCCACCGCCGGTTGGGACAGGGCCCCGTACGAGCAGTACTTC,CATAGWDRAPYEQYF
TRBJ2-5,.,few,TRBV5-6,TGTGCCAGCAGCCTCCGGCCAAGGCAACAGGTGAACCAGTACTTC,CASSLRPRQQVNQYF
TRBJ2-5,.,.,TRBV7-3,TGTGCCAGCAGCCCCGGGACTGCCGCAGCAGAGACCCAGTACTTC,CASSPGTAAAETQYF
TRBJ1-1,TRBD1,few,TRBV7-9,TGTGCCGGGGGACAGGGGACGGGCACTGAAGCTTTCTTT,CAGGQGTGTEAFF
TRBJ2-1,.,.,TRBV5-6,TGTGCCAGCAGCCTCGGGGGTGGTGAGCAGTTCTTC,CASSLGGGEQFF
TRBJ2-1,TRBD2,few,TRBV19,TGTGCCAGTAGTATAGTCGGGACTAGTTACAATGAGCAGTTCTTC,CASSIVGTSYNEQFF
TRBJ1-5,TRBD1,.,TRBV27,TGTGCCAGCAGTTCCTTACAGGGGTATAGCAATCAGCCCCAGCATTTT,CASSSLQGYSNQPQHF
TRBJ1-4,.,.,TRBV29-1,TGCAGCGTTGAAGAGGGGAGGACTAATGAAAAACTGTTTTTT,CSVEEGRTNEKLFF
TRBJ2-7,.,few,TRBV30,TGTGCCTGGGAGGACATAACCACCTACGAGCAGTACTTC,CAWEDITTYEQYF
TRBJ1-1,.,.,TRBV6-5,TGTGCCAGCAGGGGGGCACTAGAAAGAAACACTGAAGCTTTCTTT,CASRGALERNTEAFF
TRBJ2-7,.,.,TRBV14,TGTGCCAGCGGAACAGGGAACGAGCAGTACTTC,CASGTGNEQYF
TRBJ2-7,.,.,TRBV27,TGTGCCAGCAGCTCCGGGACCCCCGAGCAGTACTTC,CASSSGTPEQYF
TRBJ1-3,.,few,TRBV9,TGTGCCAGCAGCCTGAACAACGACGGGTCGACGGGAAACACCATATATTTT,CASSLNNDGSTGNTIYF
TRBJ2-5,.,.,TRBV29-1,TGCAGCGTTGGGGCCAGGACGGCCGACCAAGAGACCCAGTACTTC,CSVGARTADQETQYF
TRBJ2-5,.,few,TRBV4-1,TGCGCCAGCAGCCAAGGAGGACTACCTCCCAAGTCCCAGTACTTC,CASSQGGLPPKSQYF
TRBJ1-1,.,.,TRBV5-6,TGTGCCAGCAGCGCCGGACAGCCTGAAGCTTTCTTT,CASSAGQPEAFF
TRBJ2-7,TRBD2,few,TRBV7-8,TGTGCCAGCAGCTTGCTAGCGGGAACGGCGTACGAGCAGTACTTC,CASSLLAGTAYEQYF
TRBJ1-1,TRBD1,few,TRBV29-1,TGCAGCGCTGACAGGGGGGATTTAATCAACACTGAAGCTTTCTTT,CSADRGDLINTEAFF
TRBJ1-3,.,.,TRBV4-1,TGCGCCAGCAGCCAAGTATCAGCCTCTGGAAACACCATATATTTT,CASSQVSASGNTIYF
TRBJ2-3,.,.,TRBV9,TGTGCCAGCAGCGTCGGCATAGAAGATACGCAGTATTTT,CASSVGIEDTQYF
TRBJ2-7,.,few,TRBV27,TGTGCCAGCAGTTTGGGCACTAGCTCCTACGAGCAGTACTTC,CASSLGTSSYEQYF
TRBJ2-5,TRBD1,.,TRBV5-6,TGTGCCAGCAGCTGGGGGCAGGGGGAGCAGACCCAGTACTTC,CASSWGQGEQTQYF
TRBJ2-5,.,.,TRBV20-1,TGCAGTGTCCTAGGAGGGACCCAGTACTTC,CSVLGGTQYF
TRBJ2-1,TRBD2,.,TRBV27,TGTGCCAGCAGTTTTGTCCACGGGGAGGGATACAATGAGCAGTTCTTC,CASSFVHGEGYNEQFF